The 20 T cell receptor beta chains below come from one sample, sequenced in a study of blood T cell repertoires in COVID-19. The data were produced by immunoSEQ multiplex PCR, yet TCRdb's version contains in-frame clones alone and is incomplete. The repertoire holds tens of thousands of clones, around nine tenths seen once, with over 4% in the top ten. The sample was peripheral blood. The receptors were sampled from a man aged 55 to 69 with acute or convalescent COVID-19.

The chain combines TRBV15 with TRBJ2-1, with 9 bases fitting TRBD2. Germline V gene sequence: CDR1 LNHNV, CDR2 YYDKDF (reference sequence). The CDR3 sequence is 16 residues long. The junction had 6 bases not matched to a gene; V was cut back by 0 bases and J by 6 bases. CDR3 amino acids: CATSRDRRTSVNEQFF. The CDR3 DNA follows: TGTGCCACCAGCAGAGATCGGAGGACTAGCGTCAATGAGCAGTTCTTC.

The chain combines TRBV11-3 with TRBJ1-1; TRBD1 matches 8 bases. The CDR3 length is 13 residues. J gave up 4 bases and V 6 bases, and 4 bases lay outside the gene matches. Germline V lookup: CDR1 SGHNT, CDR2 YENEEA. Here the CDR3 reads CASSIGTGTEAFF. The CDR3 region has the DNA TGTGCCAGCAGTATTGGGACAGGCACTGAAGCTTTCTTT.

The chain joins TRBV5-4 to TRBJ2-3; TRBD2 matches 8 bases. Germline CDR1 is SGHNT and CDR2 is YYREEE (reference sequence). The CDR3 contains 16 residues. Losses at the gene ends were 0 bases for V and 0 bases for J; bases not matched to a gene: 3. CDR3 loop: CASSLAGGASTDTQYF. CDR3 sequence (DNA): TGTGCCAGCAGCTTGGCCGGGGGGGCTAGCACAGATACGCAGTATTTT.

This chain links TRBV19 with TRBJ1-2; D not resolved. Germline-derived CDR1 and CDR2 are LNHDA and SQIVND (reference sequence). The CDR3 loop spans 12 amino acids. V gave up 8 bases and J gave up 6 bases, with 13 bases separating them. The CDR3, as DNA: TGTGCCAGTGAAGGGAGGACGGATGGCTACACCTTC. Its protein product is CASEGRTDGYTF.

The chain carries TRBV9 and TRBJ2-3, with 11 bases aligning to TRBD2. This CDR3 region has 17 residues. Losses at the gene ends were 4 bases for V and 1 base for J; bases not matched to a gene: 8. Germline V gene lookup returns CDR1 SGDLS and CDR2 YYNGEE. DNA for the CDR3: TGTGCCAGCAGCCCTCAGGATAGCGGGAGGGGCACAGATACGCAGTATTTT. Encoded protein: CASSPQDSGRGTDTQYF.

V and J are TRBV6-6 and TRBJ1-1; D remains ambiguous. V was cut by 11 bases and J by 2 bases, with 12 bases left in between. Germline loops: CDR1 MNHNY, CDR2 SVGAGI (reference sequence). The CDR3 is 12 amino acids. The CDR3 reads CAGRGTNTEAFF. In DNA form, the CDR3 reads TGTGCCGGCCGCGGAACAAACACTGAAGCTTTCTTT.

CDR3 region: CASSKGTGRGNTEAFF. The DNA of the CDR3 is TGTGCCAGTAGTAAAGGGACAGGGAGAGGGAACACTGAAGCTTTCTTT. This sequence joins TRBV19 and TRBJ1-1; 9 bases match TRBD1. Germline lookup yields CDR1 LNHDA and CDR2 SQIVND (reference sequence). There are 16 residues in the CDR3. The V gene end was trimmed by 4 bases and the J gene end by 1 base; junction bases not matched to a gene: 7.

The chain joins TRBV4-1 to TRBJ2-5, with 9 positions matching TRBD1. The V and J ends lost 4 bases and 5 bases, in that order; junction bases with no gene match: 8. Germline values: CDR1 MGHRA, CDR2 YSYEKL. The CDR3 sequence is 15 residues long. The CDR3 loop is CASSPRDRVSETQYF. The DNA for the CDR3 is TGCGCCAGCAGCCCCCGGGACAGGGTCTCCGAGACCCAGTACTTC.

The CDR3 protein is CASSPQAGNTIYF. In nucleotides, the CDR3 is TGTGCCAGCAGCCCTCAGGCTGGAAACACCATATATTTT. The V call is TRBV4-2, the J call TRBJ1-3; D not resolved. CDR1 and CDR2 from the germline V gene are LGHNA and YNFKEQ. Trimming removed 4 bases at V and 2 bases at J, with 6 bases between. This CDR3 region has 13 residues.

Here the CDR3 reads CASSYSTATYEQYF. The CDR3 DNA reads as TGTGCCAGCAGTTACTCGACAGCGACCTACGAGCAGTACTTC. This chain connects TRBV6-6 to TRBJ2-7; the D gene is possibly TRBD1 (5 bases). CDR1 and CDR2 (germline): MNHNY, SVGAGI (reference sequence). The CDR3 contains 14 residues. The germline V and J ends were trimmed by 0 bases and 2 bases, with 8 bases remaining between them.

This sequence joins TRBV28 and TRBJ1-5; TRBD1 agrees at 11 bases. The CDR3 extends over 15 amino acids. The germline V gene encodes CDR1 MDHEN and CDR2 SYDVKM. V lost 4 bases, J lost 7 bases, and 6 bases stayed unmatched. Here the CDR3 reads CASSWGQGVLQPQHF. CDR3 DNA sequence: TGTGCCAGCAGTTGGGGACAGGGGGTTCTCCAGCCCCAGCATTTT.

The rearrangement uses TRBV7-9 and TRBJ2-3; 14 bases line up with TRBD2. The CDR3 is 16 amino acids. V dropped 5 bases and J dropped 4; count of bases not matched to a gene: 5. Germline V gene data show CDR1 as SEHNR and CDR2 as FQNEAQ (reference sequence). In DNA form, the CDR3 reads TGTGCCAGCAGCGCGGGACTAGCGGGAGTAGCAGATACGCAGTATTTT. Translating gives CASSAGLAGVADTQYF.

V gene TRBV29-1 combines with J gene TRBJ1-3; tentative D call: TRBD1 (5 bases). This CDR3 is 16 amino acids long. V was pared by 2 bases and J by 3 bases, with 17 bases between. The V gene's germline CDR1 is SQVTM and CDR2 ANQGSEA. CDR3 residues: CSVENPHGGCGNTIYF. In nucleotides, the CDR3 is TGCAGCGTTGAAAACCCCCATGGGGGGTGTGGAAACACCATATATTTT. Using reference TRBV29-1 and TRBJ1-3 for the parts outside the CDR3, the full variable domain is SAVISQKPSRDICQRGTSLTIQCQVDSQVTMMFWYRQQPGQSLTLIATANQGSEATYESGFVIDKFPISRPNLTFSTLTVSNMSPEDSSIYLCSVENPHGGCGNTIYFGEGSWLTVV.

The J gene is TRBJ2-7, the V gene TRBV18; D gene ambiguous. Germline loops: CDR1 KGHSH, CDR2 LQKENI. V was shortened by 3 bases and J by 7 bases, with 7 bases between the two germline ends. The CDR3 has 11 residues. The DNA of the CDR3 is TGTGCCAGCTCACCCCGTGAGGAGCAGTACTTC. It translates to CASSPREEQYF.

The J gene is TRBJ2-2, the V gene TRBV11-2; D possibly corresponds to TRBD1 (6 bases). V was trimmed by 7 bases and J by 2 bases, leaving 14 bases between them. The CDR3 loop spans 15 amino acids. Germline CDR1 is SGHAT and CDR2 is FQNNGV. CDR3 in DNA: TGTGCCAGCACCTCCGGACAGACCAACACCGGGGAGCTGTTTTTT. Its translation: CASTSGQTNTGELFF. The full variable domain, with the rest looked up from reference TRBV11-2 and TRBJ2-2, is EAGVAQSPRYKIIEKRQSVAFWCNPISGHATLYWYQQILGQGPKLLIQFQNNGVVDDSQLPKDRFSAERLKGVDSTLKIQPAKLEDSAVYLCASTSGQTNTGELFFGEGSRLTVL.

The chain joins TRBV6-5 to TRBJ1-1; 7 bases are a match to TRBD1. V was clipped by 10 bases and J by 2 bases; unmatched bases: 7. The CDR3 contains 13 residues. Germline V gives CDR1 MNHEY, CDR2 SVGAGI. The CDR3 is CATGDSLNTEAFF. The DNA for the CDR3 is TGTGCCACCGGGGACAGTCTAAACACTGAAGCTTTCTTT.

The chain combines TRBV4-1 with TRBJ1-2; 8 positions agree with TRBD1. This CDR3 is 15 amino acids long. The germline V gene encodes CDR1 MGHRA and CDR2 YSYEKL. J lost 6 bases, V lost 0 bases, and 6 bases had no gene match. The CDR3 spells CASSQDPDRVNGYTF. In DNA, the CDR3 is TGCGCCAGCAGCCAAGATCCGGACAGGGTCAATGGCTACACCTTC.

This clone came up a few times. V and J are TRBV6-6 and TRBJ1-2; 7 bases are a match to TRBD1. V was clipped by 6 bases and J by 5 bases; unmatched bases: 9. The CDR3 has 14 residues. Germline CDR1 and CDR2: MNHNY and SVGAGI (reference sequence). CDR3 nucleotides: TGTGCCAGCAGCCCCGGGACAGTAATTTATGGCTACACCTTC. Translation gives CASSPGTVIYGYTF.

This clone has just one count. The chain is built from TRBV3-1 (or the pseudogene TRBV3-2) and TRBJ2-6; a possible D gene is TRBD1 (6 bases). The V gene's germline CDR1 is LGHDT and CDR2 YNNKEL (reference sequence). The V end was cut by 0 bases, the J end by 0 bases, with 21 bases between. This CDR3 is 21 amino acids long. The chain's CDR3 is CASSQEGLQGFFGSGANVLTF. Here the CDR3 DNA reads TGTGCCAGCAGCCAAGAAGGGCTACAGGGATTCTTCGGCTCTGGGGCCAACGTCCTGACTTTC.

The J gene is TRBJ2-7, the V gene TRBV2; 12 bases match TRBD2. Germline lookup yields CDR1 SNHLY and CDR2 FYNNEI. Trimming took 8 bases from V and 6 from J; bases not matched to a gene: 11. The CDR3 spans 15 residues. The CDR3 sequence is CASDINASGRGEQYF. In nucleotides, the CDR3 is TGTGCCAGCGATATCAACGCTAGCGGGAGGGGCGAGCAGTACTTC.